The T cell receptor beta chain under discussion was sequenced for a study of shared clonotypes between healthy human individuals. Overall study findings and caveats: Larger estimated richness was generally seen in naive subsets than in memory subsets.

Terminally differentiated effector memory CD45RA+ cells were left out of the naive CD8 fraction, which was CD45RO-negative and positively selected for CCR7. Clones were read by immunoSEQ multiplex PCR, and TCRdb kept only the in-frame ones, dropping some. This sample has some 2,100,000 clones; about 92% occur once, and the top ten carry 1.5% to 2%. This CDR3 contains 16 residues. Germline CDR1 SGDLS, CDR2 YYNGEE. The V and J ends lost 0 bases and 1 base respectively, with 14 bases between them. With respect to this clone: Its antigen is unknown.

Sequencing was performed on naive CD8+ T cells from PBMCs. The chain employs TRBV9 and TRBJ2-7; tentatively, D is TRBD2 (6 bases). The receptor comes from a young man in good health. Some clones in this sample may be carry-over from other donors' samples. The CDR3, as DNA: TGTGCCAGCAGCGTAGGAGGGTCTAGCGCTTCCTACGAGCAGTACTTC. This gives the protein CASSVGGSSASYEQYF.